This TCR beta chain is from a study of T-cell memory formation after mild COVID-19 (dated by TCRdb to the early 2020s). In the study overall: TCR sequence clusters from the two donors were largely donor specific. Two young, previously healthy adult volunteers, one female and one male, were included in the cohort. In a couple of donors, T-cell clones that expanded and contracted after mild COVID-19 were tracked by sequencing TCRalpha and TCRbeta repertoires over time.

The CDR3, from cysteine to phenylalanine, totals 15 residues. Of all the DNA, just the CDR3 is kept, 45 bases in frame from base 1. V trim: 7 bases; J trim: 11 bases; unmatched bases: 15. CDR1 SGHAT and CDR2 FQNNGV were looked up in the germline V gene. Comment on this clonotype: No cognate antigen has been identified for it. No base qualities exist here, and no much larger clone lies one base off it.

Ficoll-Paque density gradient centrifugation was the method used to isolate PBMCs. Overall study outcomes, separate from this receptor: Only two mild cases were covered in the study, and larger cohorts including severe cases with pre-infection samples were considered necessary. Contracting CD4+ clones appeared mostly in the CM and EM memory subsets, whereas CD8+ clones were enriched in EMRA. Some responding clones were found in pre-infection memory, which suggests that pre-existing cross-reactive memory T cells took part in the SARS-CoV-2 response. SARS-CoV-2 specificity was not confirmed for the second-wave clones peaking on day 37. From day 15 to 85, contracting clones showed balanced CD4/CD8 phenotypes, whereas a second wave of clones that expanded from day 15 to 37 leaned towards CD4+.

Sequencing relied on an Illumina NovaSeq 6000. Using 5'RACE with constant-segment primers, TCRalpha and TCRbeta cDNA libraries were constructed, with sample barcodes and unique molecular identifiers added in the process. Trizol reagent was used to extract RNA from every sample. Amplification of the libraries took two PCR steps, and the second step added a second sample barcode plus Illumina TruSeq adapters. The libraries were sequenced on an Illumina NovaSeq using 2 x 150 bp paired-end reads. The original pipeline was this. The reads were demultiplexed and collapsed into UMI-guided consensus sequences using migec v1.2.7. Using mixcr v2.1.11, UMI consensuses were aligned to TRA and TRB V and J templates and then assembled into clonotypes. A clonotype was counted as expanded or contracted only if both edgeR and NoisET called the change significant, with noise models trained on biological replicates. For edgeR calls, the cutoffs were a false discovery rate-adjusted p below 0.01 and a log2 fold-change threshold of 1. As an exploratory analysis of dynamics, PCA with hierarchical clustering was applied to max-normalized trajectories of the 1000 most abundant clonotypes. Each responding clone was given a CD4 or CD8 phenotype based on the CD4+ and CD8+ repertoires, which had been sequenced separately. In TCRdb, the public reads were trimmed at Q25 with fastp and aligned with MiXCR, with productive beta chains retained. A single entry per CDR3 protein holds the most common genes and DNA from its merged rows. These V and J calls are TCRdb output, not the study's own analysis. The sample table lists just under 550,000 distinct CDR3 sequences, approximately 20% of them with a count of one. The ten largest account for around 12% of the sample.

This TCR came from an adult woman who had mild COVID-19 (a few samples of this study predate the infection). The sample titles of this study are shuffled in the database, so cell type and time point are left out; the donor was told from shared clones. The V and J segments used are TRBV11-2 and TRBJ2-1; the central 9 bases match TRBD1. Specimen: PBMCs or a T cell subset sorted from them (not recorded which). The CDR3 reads CASNKGQGLIEKQFF. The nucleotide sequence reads TGTGCCAGCAACAAGGGACAGGGCCTCATCGAAAAGCAGTTCTTC.